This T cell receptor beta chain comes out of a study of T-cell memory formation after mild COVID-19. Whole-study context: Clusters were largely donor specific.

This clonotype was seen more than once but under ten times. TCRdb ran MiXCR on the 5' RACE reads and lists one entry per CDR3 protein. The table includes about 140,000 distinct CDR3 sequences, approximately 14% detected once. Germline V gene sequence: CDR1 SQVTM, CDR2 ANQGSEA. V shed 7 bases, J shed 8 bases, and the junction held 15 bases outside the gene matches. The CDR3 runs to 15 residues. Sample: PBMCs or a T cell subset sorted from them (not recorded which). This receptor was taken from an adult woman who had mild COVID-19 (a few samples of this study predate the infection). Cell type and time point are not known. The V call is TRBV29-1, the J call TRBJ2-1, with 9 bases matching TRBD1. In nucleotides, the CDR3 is TGCAGCGCAGCACCCGGGACAGGGTTCCCCGATGAGCAGTTCTTC. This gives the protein CSAAPGTGFPDEQFF.